One sample yielded the 24 T cell receptor beta chains listed below, sequenced in a study of T-cell reconstitution after alpha-beta-depleted transplantation in children (TCRdb year 2016). What the treatment or condition label conveys for this sample: allogeneic hematopoietic cell transplantation with graft depleted of TCRalphabeta T cells and CD19 B cells. Libraries came from PCR. The sequencer listed for this sample is Illumina HiSeq 2500. TCR libraries were prepared with molecular barcoding, using unique molecular identifiers to normalize TCRbeta repertoire quantification. TCRdb cleaned the public reads at Q25 with fastp, built clones with MiXCR and kept in-frame beta chains. One record per CDR3 amino acid sequence lists the most common genes and DNA. The sample records around 960,000 distinct CDR3 sequences, around 30% of which are singletons. The ten largest clonotypes hold roughly 31% of the sample.

The sample in question was PBMCs, mostly from graft donor cells, obtained 360 days after TCRalphabeta/CD19-depleted stem cell transplant. The receptors were sampled from a boy younger than two who had a stem cell transplant for SCID, so the T cells may come from the graft donor.

This clonotype was seen a handful of times. V gene TRBV5-1 combines with J gene TRBJ1-3, with unresolved D. Deletions cut 0 bases from V and 0 bases from J, with 7 bases between. Germline CDR1 reads SGHRS; CDR2 reads YFSETQ. This CDR3 comprises 15 residues. The CDR3 nucleotides read TGCGCCAGCAGCTTGGGAGGCACCTCTGGAAACACCATATATTTT. It translates to CASSLGGTSGNTIYF.

The chain has TRBV7-9 and TRBJ2-5; D possibly matches TRBD1 or TRBD2 (5 bases each). Trimming removed 3 bases at V and 2 bases at J, with 10 bases between. The length of the CDR3 is 14 residues. Germline assignment: CDR1 SEHNR and CDR2 FQNEAQ (reference sequence). As DNA, the CDR3 is TGTGCCAGCAGCTTTGGGGGAAGGCAAGAGACCCAGTACTTC. As protein: CASSFGGRQETQYF.

This chain links TRBV18 with TRBJ2-3; possibly TRBD2 for D (6 bases). Germline CDR1 KGHSH, CDR2 LQKENI. The CDR3 is made up of 18 amino acids. V was shortened by 3 bases and J by 1 base, with 20 bases between the two germline ends. The CDR3 loop reads CASSPVLRRGRRTDTQYF. In DNA, the CDR3 is TGTGCCAGCTCACCTGTTCTCCGACGGGGGAGACGCACAGATACGCAGTATTTT.

This clonotype showed up many times. The genes are TRBV10-3 and TRBJ2-1; the D is unclear. The germline gives CDR1 ENHRY, CDR2 SYGVKD. CDR3 length equals 16 residues. The V end lost 4 bases, the J end lost 5 bases, and 18 bases lay between the germline ends. DNA for the CDR3: TGTGCCATCAGTGGGGTAGGACCAACCGATAACAATGAGCAGTTCTTC. Translated: CAISGVGPTDNNEQFF.

The V call is TRBV4-1, the J call TRBJ2-7; maybe TRBD1 (5 bases). Germline V gene sequence: CDR1 MGHRA, CDR2 YSYEKL. The CDR3 runs to 16 residues. The V end was cut by 0 bases, the J end by 0 bases, with 12 bases between. The CDR3 sequence: CASSQDGAKSSYEQYF. For the CDR3, the DNA is TGCGCCAGCAGCCAAGATGGGGCCAAGAGCTCCTACGAGCAGTACTTC.

This clonotype was seen more than once but under ten times. The chain combines TRBV12-3 or TRBV12-4 with TRBJ2-5; 7 bases match TRBD2. V shed 5 bases and J 5 bases; nucleotides not matched to a gene: 5. The CDR3 is 13 amino acids. The CDR3 coding sequence is TGTGCCAGCAGTACACTAGCGAGCGAGACCCAGTACTTC. Its translation: CASSTLASETQYF.

This clonotype was counted a few times. This chain uses TRBV28 with TRBJ1-1, with D possibly matching TRBD1 (6 bases). V was clipped by 6 bases and J by 0 bases, with 20 bases between them. The CDR3 contains 17 residues. CDR1 and CDR2 from the germline V gene are MDHEN and SYDVKM. As DNA, the CDR3 is TGTGCCAGCAGCTCCGGGGGGGGCTGGGGAATGAACACTGAAGCTTTCTTT. This gives the protein CASSSGGGWGMNTEAFF.

The chain is built from TRBV5-8 and TRBJ1-3; the D is unclear. Trimming removed 0 bases at V and 0 bases at J, with 10 bases between. This CDR3 spans 16 amino acids. Per the germline V gene, CDR1 is SGHTS and CDR2 is YDEGEE. The CDR3 here is CASSLGDGNSGNTIYF. For the CDR3, the DNA is TGTGCCAGCAGCTTGGGTGACGGCAACTCTGGAAACACCATATATTTT.

The chain joins TRBV10-3 to TRBJ2-2; D not certain. With 10 bases removed from V and 6 bases from J, the gap between germline ends came to 12 bases. This CDR3 has 12 residues. Germline CDR1 is ENHRY and CDR2 is SYGVKD. DNA for the CDR3: TGTGCCACCGCCCAGCCGGCCGGGGAGCTGTTTTTT. It codes for CATAQPAGELFF.

This clonotype was counted a few times. This chain uses TRBV10-3 with TRBJ2-7; D not certain. Germline V gene data show CDR1 as ENHRY and CDR2 as SYGVKD. Trimming removed 5 bases at V and 2 bases at J, with 7 bases between. This CDR3 region has 12 residues. CDR3 amino acids: CAISNQAYEQYF. For the CDR3, the DNA is TGTGCCATCAGTAATCAGGCCTACGAGCAGTACTTC.

The table lists this clonotype with a few counts. The chain is built from TRBV28 and TRBJ2-3; tentatively, D is TRBD2 (6 bases). The CDR3 spans 16 residues. V shed 2 bases and J shed 4 bases, with 16 bases lying between them. Germline CDR1 MDHEN, CDR2 SYDVKM. CDR3 protein: CASSLPTSSGADTQYF. For the CDR3, the DNA is TGTGCCAGCAGTTTACCGACTAGTAGTGGCGCAGATACGCAGTATTTT.

The chain couples TRBV7-6 to TRBJ2-3; possible D gene TRBD2, 5 bases. Germline lookup yields CDR1 SGHVS and CDR2 FNYEAQ. The CDR3 runs to 17 residues. V dropped 1 base and J dropped 5 bases, with 19 bases sitting between them. The CDR3 protein is CASSLEASSAWGDTQYF. The CDR3 DNA is TGTGCCAGCAGCTTAGAGGCTAGCTCGGCCTGGGGAGATACGCAGTATTTT.

This clonotype has only a few counts. This chain joins TRBV12-3 or TRBV12-4 and TRBJ2-5, with D maybe TRBD1 (6 bases). CDR3 length equals 15 residues. Trimming pared 1 base from V and 4 bases from J, leaving 13 bases between. CDR3 sequence: CASSLEGGLGETQYF. CDR3 in DNA: TGTGCCAGCAGTTTAGAAGGGGGTCTAGGAGAGACCCAGTACTTC.

The chain uses TRBV20-1 and TRBJ2-3; tentatively, D is TRBD1 or TRBD2 (5 bases each). The CDR3 has 14 amino acids. Trimming cost V 6 bases and J 4 bases, with 17 bases left between them. Germline V lookup: CDR1 DFQATT, CDR2 SNEGSKA (reference sequence). The CDR3 is CSAKTPRGPDTQYF. DNA for the CDR3: TGCAGTGCAAAGACCCCGAGGGGCCCAGATACGCAGTATTTT.

CDR3: CASSATGSAPDTQYF. In DNA, the CDR3 is TGCGCCAGCAGCGCGACAGGGAGCGCGCCAGATACGCAGTATTTT. This chain joins TRBV5-1 and TRBJ2-3; 7 bases are shared with TRBD1. This CDR3 has 15 residues. From germline, CDR1 is SGHRS and CDR2 YFSETQ. The V gene end was trimmed by 4 bases and the J gene end by 4 bases; junction bases not matched to a gene: 9.

The chain employs TRBV7-9 and TRBJ2-1; 13 nucleotides line up with TRBD2. The CDR3 is 17 amino acids. Unmatched junction bases numbered 5, after V lost 4 bases and J lost 2 bases. From germline, CDR1 is SEHNR and CDR2 FQNEAQ (reference sequence). CDR3 in amino acids: CASSSWTSGGPYNEQFF. In DNA, the CDR3 is TGTGCCAGCAGCTCCTGGACTAGCGGGGGACCCTACAATGAGCAGTTCTTC.

As concerns this clonotype: One end of the junction does not line up with germline, which may come from a read error. The chain uses TRBV9 and TRBJ2-1, with TRBD2 identical over 12 bases. CDR1 is SGDLS and CDR2 is YYNGEE in the germline V gene. The CDR3 loop spans 15 amino acids. For the CDR3, the DNA is TGTGCCAGCAGCCCTACTAGCGGGGGGTACAATAAGCAGTTCTTC. Protein product: CASSPTSGGYNKQFF.

This clonotype was picked up a small number of times. V and J are TRBV4-3 and TRBJ2-1; D may match TRBD1 or TRBD2 (6 bases each). Germline assignment: CDR1 LGHNA and CDR2 YSLEER. V lost 0 bases to trimming and J lost 2 bases, with 17 bases between them. The CDR3 consists of 18 residues. CDR3 residues: CASSQEPPGGRTYNEQFF. The CDR3 DNA sequence: TGCGCCAGCAGCCAAGAGCCCCCCGGGGGCAGGACCTACAATGAGCAGTTCTTC.

This clonotype was counted between two and nine times. This chain joins TRBV20-1 and TRBJ1-6, with 7 bases aligning to TRBD1. J gave up 1 base and V 5 bases, and 8 bases lay outside the gene matches. The CDR3 sequence is 16 residues long. Germline-derived CDR1 and CDR2 are DFQATT and SNEGSKA (reference sequence). The CDR3 sequence: CSAHKQGSSYNSPLHF. CDR3 sequence (DNA): TGCAGTGCTCATAAACAGGGGTCATCCTATAATTCACCCCTCCACTTT.

The chain has TRBV5-1 and TRBJ2-5; D assignment may be TRBD1 or TRBD2 (5 bases each). The V gene lost 2 bases and the J gene lost 3 bases, with 14 bases spanning the gap. The CDR3 sequence is 15 residues long. CDR1 SGHRS and CDR2 YFSETQ come from the germline V gene. The DNA of the CDR3 is TGCGCCAGCAGCTTCATCGGGACCGCAGAAGAGACCCAGTACTTC. Translated, it gives CASSFIGTAEETQYF.

The V gene is TRBV20-1, the J gene TRBJ1-1; D is ambiguous. This CDR3 spans 11 amino acids. Germline V gene sequence: CDR1 DFQATT, CDR2 SNEGSKA (reference sequence). V lost 7 bases, J lost 6 bases, and 12 bases lay in between. CDR3 DNA: TGCAGTGGTGTCAAGGGCCCTGAAGCTTTCTTT. Its translation is CSGVKGPEAFF.

This chain uses TRBV11-2 with TRBJ2-3, with D hard to call. Germline lookup yields CDR1 SGHAT and CDR2 FQNNGV. The CDR3 is 15 residues long. Trimming took off 6 bases at V and 0 bases at J, with 13 bases between the two ends. The DNA for the CDR3 is TGTGCCAGCAGGAGACGCGAGTTTAGCACAGATACGCAGTATTTT. Translating it yields CASRRREFSTDTQYF.

This clonotype was seen more than once but under ten times. The CDR3 spells CASSLRAPDDEQFF. The CDR3 nucleotides read TGTGCCAGCAGTCTCCGGGCTCCGGACGATGAGCAGTTCTTC. J is TRBJ2-1 and V is TRBV12-3 or TRBV12-4; D unclear. The CDR3 is 14 amino acids. The V end was cut by 5 bases, the J end by 8 bases, with 16 bases between.

This clonotype was counted many times. V and J are TRBV28 and TRBJ1-1; 8 nucleotides line up with TRBD1. This CDR3 region has 15 residues. Germline CDR1 is MDHEN and CDR2 is SYDVKM. The V and J ends lost 1 base and 1 base, in that order; junction bases with no gene match: 2. This chain's CDR3 is CASSLYGTGNTEAFF. CDR3 sequence (DNA): TGTGCCAGCAGTTTATATGGGACAGGGAACACTGAAGCTTTCTTT.